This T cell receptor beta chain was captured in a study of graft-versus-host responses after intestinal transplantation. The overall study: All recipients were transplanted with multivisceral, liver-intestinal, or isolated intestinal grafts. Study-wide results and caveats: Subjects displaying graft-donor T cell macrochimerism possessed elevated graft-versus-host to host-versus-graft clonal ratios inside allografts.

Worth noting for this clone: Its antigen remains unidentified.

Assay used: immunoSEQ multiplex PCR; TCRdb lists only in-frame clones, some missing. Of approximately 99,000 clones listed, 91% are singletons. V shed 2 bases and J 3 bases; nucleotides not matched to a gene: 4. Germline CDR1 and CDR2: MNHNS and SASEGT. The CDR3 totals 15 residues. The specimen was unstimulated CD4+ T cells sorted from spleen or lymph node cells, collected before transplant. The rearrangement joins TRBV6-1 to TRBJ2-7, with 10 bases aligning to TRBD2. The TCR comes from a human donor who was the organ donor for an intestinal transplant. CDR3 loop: CASSEWASGSYEQYF. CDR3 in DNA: TGTGCCAGCAGTGAATGGGCTAGCGGGAGCTACGAGCAGTACTTC.